These T cell receptor beta chains were read from a single sample in a study of blood T cell repertoires in COVID-19. Repertoires were generated with immunoSEQ multiplex PCR, while TCRdb's copy carries only in-frame clones and drops some. Counted here are some 78,000 clones, 86% occurring once; the ten biggest clones make up about 5%. The sequenced sample consisted of peripheral blood. The receptor source for this set is a man in his fifties or sixties with active or convalescent COVID-19. Each CDR3 is given with its conserved first and last residue. D genes are given only for firm matches. The size of a clone is reported for some rows only, either as once, few or many, or as a class for expanded clones.

DNA | CDR3 | D | size | J | V
TGTGCCAGCAGGCCGGGACAGAACTCCTACGAGCAGTACTTC | CASRPGQNSYEQYF | TRBD1 | . | TRBJ2-7 | TRBV6-6
TGTGCCAGCAGCCAGGCGTTTGCGGGGGCCTACACAGATACGCAGTATTTT | CASSQAFAGAYTDTQYF | . | . | TRBJ2-3 | TRBV3-1/TRBV3-2
TGTGCCAGCAGCTTAGATTCGCCGAGATATGGCTACACCTTC | CASSLDSPRYGYTF | . | . | TRBJ1-2 | TRBV11-2
TGTGCCAGCAGCCCCCGGTCCTATGAGACCCAGTACTTC | CASSPRSYETQYF | . | . | TRBJ2-5 | TRBV7-6
TGTGCCAGCAGCTCCCGGGGGACGGATACGCAGTATTTT | CASSSRGTDTQYF | . | . | TRBJ2-3 | TRBV11-3
TGTGCCAGCAGTGAAGATATGGGACAGGGTGAAAAACTGTTTTTT | CASSEDMGQGEKLFF | TRBD1 | . | TRBJ1-4 | TRBV2
TGTGCCAGCAGCCCCCTGGGGACAGGGGCAGGGCAGCCCCAGCATTTT | CASSPLGTGAGQPQHF | TRBD1 | . | TRBJ1-5 | TRBV11-2
TGTGCCAGCAGAGTACAGGGGGCAAAGGGCACTGAAGCTTTCTTT | CASRVQGAKGTEAFF | TRBD1 | once | TRBJ1-1 | TRBV27
TGTGCCAGCAGTCTAGCGGGGTCCAACTCCTACGAGCAGTACTTC | CASSLAGSNSYEQYF | TRBD2 | . | TRBJ2-7 | TRBV6-5
TGTGCCAGCAATGACAGGTCCTACAATGAGCAGTTCTTC | CASNDRSYNEQFF | . | . | TRBJ2-1 | TRBV14
TGTGCCAGCAGTGACCGTAGCAAAACTAATGAAAAACTGTTTTTT | CASSDRSKTNEKLFF | . | . | TRBJ1-4 | TRBV6-1
TGTGCCAGCAGCCAAGACTCATCCAATCAGCCCCAGCATTTT | CASSQDSSNQPQHF | . | . | TRBJ1-5 | TRBV28
TGCACCAGCAGCGATAGCGGGGGGGCCGCCGAGACCCAGTACTTC | CTSSDSGGAAETQYF | . | . | TRBJ2-5 | TRBV1
TGTGCCAGCAGTTTGCCTACAGGGTCCACGGTTTTGGTCAAAAACATTCAGTACTTC | CASSLPTGSTVLVKNIQYF | . | . | TRBJ2-4 | TRBV28
TGTGCCAGCAGCCCCGGAGGGGCCGGCAATCAGCCCCAGCATTTT | CASSPGGAGNQPQHF | . | . | TRBJ1-5 | TRBV6-5
TGTGCCAGCAGCTCCCGGACAGGGGAGGGAGGCTACACCTTC | CASSSRTGEGGYTF | TRBD1 | . | TRBJ1-2 | TRBV7-9
TGTGCCATCGGATTGACAGGGGGCGTTAGTAATTCACCCCTCCACTTT | CAIGLTGGVSNSPLHF | TRBD1 | once | TRBJ1-6 | TRBV10-3
TGTGCCAGCTACAGGGCCTCGAACACTGAAGCTTTCTTT | CASYRASNTEAFF | . | . | TRBJ1-1 | TRBV2
TGTGCCAGTAGAGACACAGGTCAAGAGACCCAGTACTTC | CASRDTGQETQYF | . | . | TRBJ2-5 | TRBV19
TGTGCCAGCAGCTTAGTGGTGAGCGCCTCCCCCTCCTACAATGAGCAGTTCTTC | CASSLVVSASPSYNEQFF | . | . | TRBJ2-1 | TRBV7-2
TGCGCCAGCAGTGAGTCAGGGACTAGGGGTACGCAGTATTTT | CASSESGTRGTQYF | TRBD2 | . | TRBJ2-3 | TRBV10-2
TGCGCCAGCAGCACCGGACTAGAGGGGCTTTACGAGCAGTACTTC | CASSTGLEGLYEQYF | TRBD2 | . | TRBJ2-7 | TRBV5-1
TGTGCCAGTAGTACACTAGCGGGGGGGCCAGATACGCAGTATTTT | CASSTLAGGPDTQYF | TRBD2 | . | TRBJ2-3 | TRBV19